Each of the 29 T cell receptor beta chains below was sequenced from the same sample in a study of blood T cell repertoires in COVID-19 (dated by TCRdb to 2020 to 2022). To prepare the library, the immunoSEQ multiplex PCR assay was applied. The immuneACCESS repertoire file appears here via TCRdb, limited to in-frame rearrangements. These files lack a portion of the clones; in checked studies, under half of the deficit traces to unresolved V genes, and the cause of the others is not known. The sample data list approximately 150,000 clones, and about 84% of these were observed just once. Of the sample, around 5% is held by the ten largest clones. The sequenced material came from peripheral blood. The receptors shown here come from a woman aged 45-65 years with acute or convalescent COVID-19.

The CDR3 reads CASSLRTGTGGEQYF. The CDR3 DNA reads TGTGCCAGCAGTTTGAGGACCGGGACAGGGGGCGAGCAGTACTTC. The rearrangement links TRBV27 to TRBJ2-7, with 11 bases aligning to TRBD1. The CDR3 has 15 residues. Germline lookup yields CDR1 MNHEY and CDR2 SMNVEV (reference sequence). The trim removed 3 bases at V and 6 bases at J, leaving 7 bases unmatched.

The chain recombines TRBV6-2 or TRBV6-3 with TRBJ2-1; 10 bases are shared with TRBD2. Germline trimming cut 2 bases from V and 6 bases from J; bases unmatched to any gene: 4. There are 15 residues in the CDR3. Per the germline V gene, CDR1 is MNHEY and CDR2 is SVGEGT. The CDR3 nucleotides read TGTGCCAGCAGTTACCAGCGGGGGGGGGCCAATGAGCAGTTCTTC. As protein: CASSYQRGGANEQFF.

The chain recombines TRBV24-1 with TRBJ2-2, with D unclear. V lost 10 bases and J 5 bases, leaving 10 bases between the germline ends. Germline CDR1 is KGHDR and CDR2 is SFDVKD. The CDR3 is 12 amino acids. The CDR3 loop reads CATSTRTGELFF. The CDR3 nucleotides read TGTGCCACTAGTACAAGAACCGGGGAGCTGTTTTTT.

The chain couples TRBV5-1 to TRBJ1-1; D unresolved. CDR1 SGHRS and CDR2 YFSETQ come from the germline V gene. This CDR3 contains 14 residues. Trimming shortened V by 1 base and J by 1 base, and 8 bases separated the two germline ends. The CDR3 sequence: CASSLWPENTEAFF. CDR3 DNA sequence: TGCGCCAGCAGCTTGTGGCCAGAGAACACTGAAGCTTTCTTT.

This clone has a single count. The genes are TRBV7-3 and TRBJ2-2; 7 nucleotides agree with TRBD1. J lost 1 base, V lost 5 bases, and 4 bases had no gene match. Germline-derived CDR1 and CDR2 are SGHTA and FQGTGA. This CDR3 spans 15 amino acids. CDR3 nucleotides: TGTGCCAGCAGCCTCCGACAGGGGAACACCGGGGAGCTGTTTTTT. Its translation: CASSLRQGNTGELFF. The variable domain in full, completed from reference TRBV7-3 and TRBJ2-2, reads GAGVSQTPSNKVTEKGKYVELRCDPISGHTALYWYRQSLGQGPEFLIYFQGTGAADDSGLPNDRFFAVRPEGSVSTLKIQRTERGDSAVYLCASSLRQGNTGELFFGEGSRLTVL.

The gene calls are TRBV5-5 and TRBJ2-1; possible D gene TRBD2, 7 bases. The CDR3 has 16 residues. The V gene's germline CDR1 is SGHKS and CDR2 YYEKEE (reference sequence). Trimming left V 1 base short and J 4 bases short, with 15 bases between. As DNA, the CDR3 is TGTGCCAGCAGCTTGTCGACGGGGGGCTATTACAATGAGCAGTTCTTC. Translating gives CASSLSTGGYYNEQFF.

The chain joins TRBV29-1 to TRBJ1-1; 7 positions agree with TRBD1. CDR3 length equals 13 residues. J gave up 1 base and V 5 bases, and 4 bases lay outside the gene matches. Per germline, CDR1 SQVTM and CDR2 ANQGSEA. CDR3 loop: CSVMGQPNTEAFF. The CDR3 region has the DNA TGCAGCGTTATGGGACAGCCGAACACTGAAGCTTTCTTT.

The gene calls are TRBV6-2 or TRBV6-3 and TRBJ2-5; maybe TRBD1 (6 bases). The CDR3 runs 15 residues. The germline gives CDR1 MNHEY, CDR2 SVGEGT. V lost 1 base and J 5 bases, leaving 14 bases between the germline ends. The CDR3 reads CASSYLGGAKETQYF. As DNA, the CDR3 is TGTGCCAGCAGTTACTTAGGGGGAGCAAAGGAGACCCAGTACTTC.

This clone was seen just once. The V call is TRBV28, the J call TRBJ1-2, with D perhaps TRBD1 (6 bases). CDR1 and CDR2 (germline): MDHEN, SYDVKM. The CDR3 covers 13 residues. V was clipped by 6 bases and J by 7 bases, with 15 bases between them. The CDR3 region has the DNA TGTGCCAGCAGCCATGGGACAAGCGGTGGCTACACCTTC. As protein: CASSHGTSGGYTF.

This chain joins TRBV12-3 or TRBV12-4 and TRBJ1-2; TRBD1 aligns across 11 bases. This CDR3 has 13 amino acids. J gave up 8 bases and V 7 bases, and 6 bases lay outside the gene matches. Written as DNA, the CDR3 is TGTGCCAGCATTGCCGGGACAGGGGGAGGCTACACCTTC. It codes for CASIAGTGGGYTF.

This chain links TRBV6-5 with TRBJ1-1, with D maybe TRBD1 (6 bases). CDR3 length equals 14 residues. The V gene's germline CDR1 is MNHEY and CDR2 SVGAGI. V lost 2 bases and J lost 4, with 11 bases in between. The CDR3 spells CASSYAGVGTEAFF. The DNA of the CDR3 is TGTGCCAGCAGTTACGCAGGGGTGGGCACTGAAGCTTTCTTT.

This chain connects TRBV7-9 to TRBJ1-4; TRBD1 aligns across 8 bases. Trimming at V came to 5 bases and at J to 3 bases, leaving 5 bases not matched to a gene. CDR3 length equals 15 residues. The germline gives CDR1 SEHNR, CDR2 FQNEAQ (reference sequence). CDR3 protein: CASSTGQGPNEKLFF. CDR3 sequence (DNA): TGTGCCAGCAGCACTGGACAGGGCCCTAATGAAAAACTGTTTTTT.

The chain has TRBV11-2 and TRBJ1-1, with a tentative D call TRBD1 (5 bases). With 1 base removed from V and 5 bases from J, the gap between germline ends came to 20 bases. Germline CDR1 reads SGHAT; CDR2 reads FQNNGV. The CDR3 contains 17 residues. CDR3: CASSLGPRLNRGTEAFF. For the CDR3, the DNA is TGTGCCAGCAGCTTAGGACCTCGACTTAACCGGGGGACTGAAGCTTTCTTT.

The CDR3 DNA reads as TGTGCCAGCATTATTGGGGCCACAGGATCCGAGACCCAGTACTTC. Translating it yields CASIIGATGSETQYF. This chain uses TRBV6-5 with TRBJ2-5; TRBD1 is a possible D gene (5 bases). Germline V lookup: CDR1 MNHEY, CDR2 SVGAGI. The CDR3 is made up of 15 amino acids. V was clipped by 7 bases and J by 5 bases, with 20 bases between them.

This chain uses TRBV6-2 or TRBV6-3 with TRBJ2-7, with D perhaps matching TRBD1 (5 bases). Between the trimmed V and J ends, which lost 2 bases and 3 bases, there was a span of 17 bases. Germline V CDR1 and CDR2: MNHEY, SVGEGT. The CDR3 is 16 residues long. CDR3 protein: CASSYPLAGQFYEQYF. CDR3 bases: TGTGCCAGCAGTTACCCATTGGCAGGGCAATTCTACGAGCAGTACTTC.

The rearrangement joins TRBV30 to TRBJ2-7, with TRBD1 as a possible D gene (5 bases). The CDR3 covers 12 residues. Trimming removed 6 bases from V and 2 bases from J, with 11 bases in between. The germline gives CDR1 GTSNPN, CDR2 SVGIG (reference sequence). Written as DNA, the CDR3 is TGTGCCTGTCGACAGCTCGCCTACGAGCAGTACTTC. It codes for CACRQLAYEQYF.

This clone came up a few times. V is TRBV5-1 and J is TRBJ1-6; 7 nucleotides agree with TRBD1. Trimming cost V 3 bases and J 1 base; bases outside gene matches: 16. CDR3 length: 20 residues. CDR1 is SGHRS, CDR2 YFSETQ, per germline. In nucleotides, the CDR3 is TGCGCCAGCAGCTCTGGGACAGTTTGGAACCGAGGGTCCTATAATTCACCCCTCCACTTT. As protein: CASSSGTVWNRGSYNSPLHF.

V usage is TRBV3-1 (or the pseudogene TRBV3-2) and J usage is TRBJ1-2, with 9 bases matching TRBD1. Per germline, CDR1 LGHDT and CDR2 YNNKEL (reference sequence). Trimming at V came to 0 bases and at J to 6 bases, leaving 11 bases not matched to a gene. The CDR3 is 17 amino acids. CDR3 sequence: CASSQDPNPTGGDGYTF. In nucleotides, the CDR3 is TGTGCCAGCAGCCAAGATCCCAACCCTACAGGGGGCGATGGCTACACCTTC.

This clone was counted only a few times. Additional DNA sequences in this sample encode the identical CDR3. The CDR3 spells CASSPLAGEISYEQYF. The CDR3, as DNA: TGCGCCAGCAGCCCACTAGCGGGCGAGATCTCCTACGAGCAGTACTTC. The chain uses TRBV5-1 and TRBJ2-7; 9 positions match TRBD2. Trimming removed 4 bases from V and 0 bases from J; junction bases left unmatched: 8. The CDR3 is 16 residues long. CDR1 and CDR2 (germline): SGHRS, YFSETQ.

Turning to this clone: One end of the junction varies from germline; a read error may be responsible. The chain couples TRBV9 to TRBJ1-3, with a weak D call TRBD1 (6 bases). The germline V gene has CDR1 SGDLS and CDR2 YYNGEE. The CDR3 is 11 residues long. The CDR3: CASSRDRQLNF. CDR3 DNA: TGTGCCAGCAGCCGCGACAGGCAATTGAATTTT.

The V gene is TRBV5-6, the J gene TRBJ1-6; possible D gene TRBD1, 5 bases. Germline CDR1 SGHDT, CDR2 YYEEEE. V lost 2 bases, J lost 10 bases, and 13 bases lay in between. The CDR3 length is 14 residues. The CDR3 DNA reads TGTGCCAGCAGCTTCGAGACAGTAGGGTCACCCCTCCACTTT. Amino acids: CASSFETVGSPLHF.

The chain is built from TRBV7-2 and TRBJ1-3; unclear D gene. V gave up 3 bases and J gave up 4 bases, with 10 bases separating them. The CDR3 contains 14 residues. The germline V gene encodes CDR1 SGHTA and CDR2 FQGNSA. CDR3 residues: CASSFGPQGNTIYF. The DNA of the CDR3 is TGTGCCAGCAGCTTCGGTCCACAGGGAAACACCATATATTTT.

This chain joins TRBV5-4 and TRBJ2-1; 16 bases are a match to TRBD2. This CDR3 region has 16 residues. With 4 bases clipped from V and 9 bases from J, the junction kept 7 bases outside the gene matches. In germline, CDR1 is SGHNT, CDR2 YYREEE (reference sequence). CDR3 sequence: CASSPGTSGGAREQFF. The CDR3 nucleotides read TGTGCCAGCAGCCCCGGGACTAGCGGGGGGGCGCGTGAGCAGTTCTTC.

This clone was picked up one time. DNA for the CDR3: TGCGCCAGCAGCCAAGCTCTAGCAGCCTACGAGCAGTACTTC. This encodes CASSQALAAYEQYF. This sequence joins TRBV4-1 and TRBJ2-7, with D possibly matching TRBD2 (5 bases). Trimming removed 1 base from V and 2 bases from J, with 9 bases in between. The germline V gene has CDR1 MGHRA and CDR2 YSYEKL. The CDR3 is made up of 14 amino acids.

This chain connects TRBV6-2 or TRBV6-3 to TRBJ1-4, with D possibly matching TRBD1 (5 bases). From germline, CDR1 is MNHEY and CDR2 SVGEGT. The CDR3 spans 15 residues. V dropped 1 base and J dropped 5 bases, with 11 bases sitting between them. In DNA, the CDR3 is TGTGCCAGCAGTTACTTAGACAGCTCCAATGAAAAACTGTTTTTT. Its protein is CASSYLDSSNEKLFF.

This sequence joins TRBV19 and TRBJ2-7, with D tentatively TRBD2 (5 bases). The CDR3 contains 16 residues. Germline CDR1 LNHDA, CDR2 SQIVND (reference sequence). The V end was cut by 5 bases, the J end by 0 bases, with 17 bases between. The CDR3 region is CASSPYPEGNSYEQYF. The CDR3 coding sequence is TGTGCCAGTAGTCCATACCCAGAGGGCAACTCCTACGAGCAGTACTTC. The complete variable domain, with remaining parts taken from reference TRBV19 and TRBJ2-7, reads DGGITQSPKYLFRKEGQNVTLSCEQNLNHDAMYWYRQDPGQGLRLIYYSQIVNDFQKGDIAEGYSVSREKKESFPLTVTSAQKNPTAFYLCASSPYPEGNSYEQYFGPGTRLTVT.

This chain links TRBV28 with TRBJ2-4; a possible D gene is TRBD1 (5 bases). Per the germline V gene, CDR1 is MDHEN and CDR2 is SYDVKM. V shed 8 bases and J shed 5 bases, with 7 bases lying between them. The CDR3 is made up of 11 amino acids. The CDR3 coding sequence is TGTGCCAGCCAGACAGAAAACATTCAGTACTTC. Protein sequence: CASQTENIQYF.

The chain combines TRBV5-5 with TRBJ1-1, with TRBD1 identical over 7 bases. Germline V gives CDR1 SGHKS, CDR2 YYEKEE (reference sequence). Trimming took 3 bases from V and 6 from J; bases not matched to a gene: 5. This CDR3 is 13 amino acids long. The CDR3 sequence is CASSWTGGAEAFF. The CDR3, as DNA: TGTGCCAGCAGCTGGACAGGAGGGGCTGAAGCTTTCTTT.

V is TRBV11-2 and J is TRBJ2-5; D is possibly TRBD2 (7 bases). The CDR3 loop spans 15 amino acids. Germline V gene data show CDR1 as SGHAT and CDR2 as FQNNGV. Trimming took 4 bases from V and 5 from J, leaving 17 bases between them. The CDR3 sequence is CASSSVFGGAETQYF. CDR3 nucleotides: TGTGCCAGCAGCTCAGTCTTTGGGGGGGCGGAGACCCAGTACTTC.